What follows are 4 T cell receptor beta chains derived from one specimen sequenced in a study of human T cells and chemical hapten exposure. TCRdb itself ran the RACE reads through MiXCR, one entry per CDR3 protein. The data hold approximately 370,000 distinct CDR3 sequences, with approximately 5.8% observed a single time. Time point denoted: pre-sensitization, week 0. Treatment of the sample: therapeutic diphenylcyclopropenone sensitization with weekly scalp DPC. The sequencing used whole blood, collected in connection with sensitization to the hapten diphenylcyclopropenone (DPC). The receptors were sampled from a woman aged 18-29 years with alopecia areata. Some clones in this sample may be carry-over from other donors' samples.

In its sample, this clonotype was seen many times. V gene TRBV12-3 or TRBV12-4 combines with J gene TRBJ1-1; 7 bases agree with TRBD1. The junction had 4 bases not matched to a gene; V was cut back by 4 bases and J by 5 bases. The CDR3 sequence is 13 residues long. CDR3 protein: CASSSKQGTEAFF. For the CDR3, the DNA is TGTGCCAGCAGTTCTAAACAGGGGACTGAAGCTTTCTTT.

The CDR3 bases are TGTGCCAGCAGCCAATTCGTCAGGAGCACAGATACGCAGTATTTT. Residues: CASSQFVRSTDTQYF. The rearrangement links TRBV3-1 to TRBJ2-3; D call uncertain. Trimming shortened V by 2 bases and J by 0 bases, and 9 bases separated the two germline ends. Germline-derived CDR1 and CDR2 are LGHDT and YNNKEL (reference sequence). The CDR3 runs to 15 residues.

This clonotype was counted ten times or more. V usage is TRBV28 and J usage is TRBJ2-2; possibly TRBD2 for D (6 bases). The CDR3 runs 14 residues. Germline loops: CDR1 MDHEN, CDR2 SYDVKM. The ends were cut back, 8 bases at V and 4 bases at J, with 14 bases in the middle. In nucleotides, the CDR3 is TGTGCCAGCGGGGGGACCGACCTCACCGGGGAGCTGTTTTTT. Translating it yields CASGGTDLTGELFF.

The sample holds many counts of this clonotype. The V and J genes are TRBV29-1 and TRBJ1-1; no definite D call. Germline V gives CDR1 SQVTM, CDR2 ANQGSEA. The V end was cut by 5 bases, the J end by 0 bases, with 13 bases between. This CDR3 has 14 residues. The CDR3 spells CSVRLFGMNTEAFF. Here the CDR3 DNA reads TGCAGCGTTCGATTATTTGGTATGAACACTGAAGCTTTCTTT.